This entry lists 18 T cell receptor beta chains sequenced from one sample in a study of T cell changes during pregnancy in multiple sclerosis. Produced via immunoSEQ multiplex PCR; TCRdb's table is partial and in-frame only. This sample has fewer than 50,000 clones, with 85% to 90% found just once. This sample comprised peripheral blood, obtained in the second trimester of pregnancy. Receptors originate from a female donor in good health, enrolled as a control in a pregnancy study.

The chain combines TRBV9 with TRBJ2-2, with TRBD1 identical over 9 bases. The CDR3 is made up of 13 amino acids. The germline V gene encodes CDR1 SGDLS and CDR2 YYNGEE. The junction had 3 bases not matched to a gene; V was cut back by 4 bases and J by 8 bases. The CDR3 DNA reads TGTGCCAGCAGCATACAGGGGGCGGGGGAGCTGTTTTTT. Translating it yields CASSIQGAGELFF.

The chain uses TRBV5-4 and TRBJ1-2; 9 bases map to TRBD1. The V gene's germline CDR1 is SGHNT and CDR2 YYREEE (reference sequence). This CDR3 is built from 15 residues. V was pared by 3 bases and J by 4 bases, with 7 bases of the junction left unmatched. The CDR3 DNA reads as TGTGCCAGCAGCTCACCCACAGGGGGCAGCTATGGCTACACCTTC. Its protein is CASSSPTGGSYGYTF.

The V call is TRBV21-1, the J call TRBJ2-7; TRBD2 is the table's D call and was not checked against the DNA. TRBV21-1 is recorded as a pseudogene. The CDR3 contains 17 residues. The CDR3 region is CASSKAGLAESSYEQYF. The CDR3 DNA sequence: TGTGCCAGCAGCAAAGCGGGACTAGCGGAAAGCTCCTACGAGCAGTACTTC.

This clone came up a few times. The gene calls are TRBV7-8 and TRBJ2-1; 12 bases line up with TRBD2. This CDR3 comprises 18 residues. Germline assignment: CDR1 SGHVS and CDR2 FQNEAQ. The V segment lost 4 bases and the J segment 10 bases; nucleotides outside the gene matches: 17. The CDR3, as DNA: TGTGCCAGCAGCTCAAGACGTCCGACTAGCGGGGGCTCCCCGGAGCAGTTCTTC. This codes for CASSSRRPTSGGSPEQFF.

A single count supports this clone. The chain uses TRBV18 and TRBJ1-3; 9 positions agree with TRBD1. V lost 3 bases, J lost 2 bases, and 8 bases stayed unmatched. The CDR3 has 17 residues. Per germline, CDR1 KGHSH and CDR2 LQKENI. Here the CDR3 reads CASSPPTGGSPGNTIYF. CDR3 DNA: TGTGCCAGCTCACCGCCAACAGGGGGCTCACCTGGAAACACCATATATTTT.

The V and J genes are TRBV7-9 and TRBJ2-1; 8 bases align to TRBD1. Germline-derived CDR1 and CDR2 are SEHNR and FQNEAQ (reference sequence). V gave up 1 base and J gave up 7 bases; unmatched junction bases: 6. This CDR3 comprises 15 residues. CDR3 in amino acids: CASSLGETGENEQFF. As DNA, the CDR3 is TGTGCCAGCAGCTTAGGGGAGACAGGGGAGAATGAGCAGTTCTTC.

This clone was seen a few times. This chain connects TRBV30 to TRBJ2-1; tentatively, D is TRBD1 (5 bases). This CDR3 spans 13 amino acids. Trimming stripped 1 base from V and 4 bases from J, with 8 bases between. Germline CDR1 and CDR2: GTSNPN and SVGIG (reference sequence). CDR3 DNA: TGTGCCTGGAGTGAAGGGGATTACAATGAGCAGTTCTTC. Its translation: CAWSEGDYNEQFF.

The V gene is TRBV5-1, the J gene TRBJ2-5; D might be TRBD2 (5 bases). From germline, CDR1 is SGHRS and CDR2 YFSETQ. The V gene lost 3 bases and the J gene lost 5 bases, with 14 bases spanning the gap. This CDR3 region has 14 residues. The CDR3: CASSSPGLRETQYF. As DNA, the CDR3 is TGCGCCAGCAGCTCACCAGGACTGCGGGAGACCCAGTACTTC.

This clone was seen more than once but under ten times. The genes are TRBV10-3 and TRBJ2-2, with 8 bases identical to TRBD2. CDR1 and CDR2 (germline): ENHRY, SYGVKD. The CDR3 length is 15 residues. Trimming at V came to 2 bases and at J to 5 bases, leaving 4 bases not matched to a gene. The CDR3 region has the DNA TGTGCCATCAGTGAGACTAGCGGAGGTACCGGGGAGCTGTTTTTT. Its translation is CAISETSGGTGELFF.

The gene calls are TRBV7-2 and TRBJ1-6, with a possible D match to TRBD1 (5 bases). Trimming took off 1 base at V and 7 bases at J, with 11 bases between the two ends. The germline V gene has CDR1 SGHTA and CDR2 FQGNSA. CDR3 size: 15 residues. The CDR3 loop is CASSLGAGMNSPLHF. The CDR3 DNA is TGTGCCAGCAGCTTAGGTGCAGGGATGAATTCACCCCTCCACTTT.

The rearrangement links TRBV11-2 to TRBJ2-5, with TRBD2 matching 15 bases. There are 15 residues in the CDR3. J lost 7 bases, V lost 1 base, and 1 base had no gene match. Germline CDR1 SGHAT, CDR2 FQNNGV. The CDR3 region is CASSLVGLAGGTQYF. The CDR3 DNA reads TGTGCCAGCAGCTTAGTGGGACTAGCGGGAGGGACCCAGTACTTC.

The rearrangement joins TRBV27 to TRBJ1-1; 7 positions match TRBD1. Trimming at V came to 6 bases and at J to 7 bases, leaving 5 bases not matched to a gene. Germline CDR1 reads MNHEY; CDR2 reads SMNVEV (reference sequence). The CDR3 extends over 12 amino acids. Written as DNA, the CDR3 is TGTGCCAGCAGGCCCTACAGGGGTGAAGCTTTCTTT. Encoded protein: CASRPYRGEAFF.

This clone was seen a single time. The chain carries TRBV18 and TRBJ2-5, with TRBD2 as a possible D gene (5 bases). The germline V gene has CDR1 KGHSH and CDR2 LQKENI. The CDR3 extends over 13 amino acids. Deletions cut 6 bases from V and 0 bases from J, with 8 bases between. The DNA for the CDR3 is TGTGCCAGCTCCCCGGGGTACCAAGAGACCCAGTACTTC. Residues: CASSPGYQETQYF. Full variable domain (outside the CDR3, taken from reference TRBV18 and TRBJ2-5): NAGVMQNPRHLVRRRGQEARLRCSPMKGHSHVYWYRQLPEEGLKFMVYLQKENIIDESGMPKERFSAEFPKEGPSILRIQQVVRGDSAAYFCASSPGYQETQYFGPGTRLLVL.

This chain connects TRBV7-8 to TRBJ2-1, with 8 bases matching TRBD1. CDR3 length equals 15 residues. The V gene end was trimmed by 6 bases and the J gene end by 4 bases; junction bases not matched to a gene: 8. Germline V gene data show CDR1 as SGHVS and CDR2 as FQNEAQ. The CDR3 DNA reads as TGTGCCAGCAGGGAAACAGGGGGGAGTTACAATGAGCAGTTCTTC. Its protein product is CASRETGGSYNEQFF. Together with reference TRBV7-8 and TRBJ2-1, the CDR3 gives the full variable domain: GAGVSQSPRYKVAKRGQDVALRCDPISGHVSLFWYQQALGQGPEFLTYFQNEAQLDKSGLPSDRFFAERPEGSVSTLKIQRTQQEDSAVYLCASRETGGSYNEQFFGPGTRLTVL.

This clone was detected a few times. The chain recombines TRBV4-2 with TRBJ2-3; 9 bases are shared with TRBD2. CDR1 is LGHNA, CDR2 YNFKEQ, per germline. The CDR3 runs to 16 residues. V lost 4 bases, J lost 3 bases, and 8 bases stayed unmatched. The CDR3 sequence is CASSPGVAGETDTQYF. CDR3 nucleotides: TGTGCCAGCAGCCCCGGAGTAGCGGGAGAGACAGATACGCAGTATTTT.

V usage is TRBV7-8 and J usage is TRBJ1-5; possible D gene TRBD1, 5 bases. CDR1 is SGHVS, CDR2 FQNEAQ, per germline. This CDR3 contains 14 residues. The V and J ends lost 0 bases and 7 bases respectively, with 10 bases between them. CDR3 sequence: CASSLAGGGQPQHF. The DNA for the CDR3 is TGTGCCAGCAGCTTAGCCGGGGGGGGACAGCCCCAGCATTTT.

This CDR3 reads CAGSAGMEELFF. In DNA, the CDR3 is TGTGCCGGTTCGGCAGGTATGGAGGAGCTGTTTTTT. This chain links TRBV30 with TRBJ2-2; D remains unclear. V dropped 8 bases and J dropped 10 bases, with 17 bases sitting between them. This CDR3 is built from 12 residues. CDR1 and CDR2 from the germline V gene are GTSNPN and SVGIG (reference sequence).

V gene TRBV27 combines with J gene TRBJ1-2; 9 positions agree with TRBD1. J lost 2 bases, V lost 5 bases, and 12 bases had no gene match. Germline lookup yields CDR1 MNHEY and CDR2 SMNVEV (reference sequence). This CDR3 spans 17 amino acids. In nucleotides, the CDR3 is TGTGCCAGCAGTACGACTTCCGGGACAGGGAGGAACTATGGCTACACCTTC. This sequence encodes CASSTTSGTGRNYGYTF.